One sample yielded the 20 T cell receptor beta chains listed below, sequenced in a study of cytomegalovirus exposure and HLA in healthy donors. In the PCR, 60 Vbeta and 13 Jbeta primers were used. Sequencing used immunoSEQ multiplex PCR; TCRdb keeps in-frame clones, though not all of them. Of more than 100,000 clones listed, around nine tenths were seen once; the top ten hold 4.5% to 6.5%. The sequenced sample was PBMCs. The source of these receptors is a woman under 40 in good health and CMV-seronegative.

The CDR3 sequence: CASSIETGFGYTF. In nucleotides, the CDR3 is TGTGCCAGTAGTATCGAGACAGGGTTTGGCTACACCTTC. The chain recombines TRBV19 with TRBJ1-2; TRBD1 agrees at 7 bases. The CDR3 spans 13 residues. J was trimmed by 7 bases and V by 3 bases; bases with no gene match: 5. Germline V CDR1 and CDR2: LNHDA, SQIVND (reference sequence).

DNA of the CDR3: TGTGCCAGCCGACAGGGGAGCAATCAGCCCCAGCATTTT. Translated, it gives CASRQGSNQPQHF. This rearrangement joins TRBV18 to TRBJ1-5, with 8 bases aligning to TRBD1. V lost 8 bases to trimming and J lost 1 base; unmatched junction nucleotides: 1. The CDR3 contains 13 residues. The germline V gene has CDR1 KGHSH and CDR2 LQKENI. Supplemented by reference TRBV18 and TRBJ1-5, the full variable domain reads NAGVMQNPRHLVRRRGQEARLRCSPMKGHSHVYWYRQLPEEGLKFMVYLQKENIIDESGMPKERFSAEFPKEGPSILRIQQVVRGDSAAYFCASRQGSNQPQHFGDGTRLSIL.

The chain couples TRBV7-9 to TRBJ2-1; D ambiguous. The CDR3 has 14 residues. Trimming removed 5 bases from V and 6 bases from J, with 14 bases in between. Looked up from germline, CDR1 is SEHNR and CDR2 is FQNEAQ (reference sequence). The DNA for the CDR3 is TGTGCCAGCAGCCGACCCCTGACTCTCAATGAGCAGTTCTTC. Translation gives CASSRPLTLNEQFF.

The chain couples TRBV15 to TRBJ2-1, with D tentatively TRBD1 (6 bases). The CDR3 runs 15 residues. V shed 3 bases and J shed 1 base, with 10 bases lying between them. Germline V gene lookup returns CDR1 LNHNV and CDR2 YYDKDF (reference sequence). This CDR3 is CATSRTRGSYNEQFF. The CDR3 DNA reads TGTGCCACCAGCAGGACGAGGGGGTCCTACAATGAGCAGTTCTTC.

This chain connects TRBV10-3 to TRBJ1-3, with TRBD1 matching 7 bases. After removal of 0 bases from V and 4 bases from J, the junction contained 0 bases not matched to a gene. CDR1 and CDR2 (germline): ENHRY, SYGVKD. CDR3 length: 14 residues. The CDR3 loop reads CAISESTGGNTIYF. CDR3 bases: TGTGCCATCAGTGAGTCGACAGGGGGAAACACCATATATTTT.

This chain joins TRBV7-2 and TRBJ2-1; 8 positions agree with TRBD2. V was pared by 2 bases and J by 7 bases, with 10 bases of the junction left unmatched. CDR3 length: 16 residues. CDR1 SGHTA and CDR2 FQGNSA come from the germline V gene. CDR3 DNA sequence: TGTGCCAGCAGCTTATTGTCGGGAGGGCCGGGGAATGAGCAGTTCTTC. Its protein product is CASSLLSGGPGNEQFF.

The gene calls are TRBV7-2 and TRBJ2-7; 14 nucleotides line up with TRBD2. Germline V CDR1 and CDR2: SGHTA, FQGNSA. V was pared by 5 bases and J by 0 bases, with 3 bases of the junction left unmatched. The CDR3 is 16 residues long. The CDR3 spells CASSLTSGGDSYEQYF. In DNA form, the CDR3 reads TGTGCCAGCAGCCTGACTAGCGGGGGGGACTCCTACGAGCAGTACTTC.

The rearrangement uses TRBV12-5 and TRBJ2-1, with D possibly TRBD2 on 7 matching bases. Trimming took off 7 bases at V and 5 bases at J, with 18 bases between the two ends. In germline, CDR1 is LGHNT, CDR2 FRNRAP. The CDR3 spans 15 residues. In nucleotides, the CDR3 is TGTGCTAGTGCCCTGGCCGGGGGGCTAAACAATGAGCAGTTCTTC. It is translated as CASALAGGLNNEQFF.

CDR3 sequence: CAISGQASEKLFF. As DNA, the CDR3 is TGTGCCATCAGTGGTCAGGCGTCTGAAAAACTGTTTTTT. This rearrangement joins TRBV10-3 to TRBJ1-4; D is uncertain. The CDR3 spans 13 residues. CDR1 is ENHRY and CDR2 is SYGVKD in the germline V gene. Trimming left V 4 bases short and J 7 bases short, with 10 bases between.

This chain uses TRBV7-3 with TRBJ1-1; D uncertain. Trimming removed 5 bases at V and 2 bases at J, with 15 bases between. Germline CDR1 reads SGHTA; CDR2 reads FQGTGA. The CDR3 spans 15 residues. CDR3 sequence reads: CASSAYGILNTEAFF. The CDR3 DNA reads as TGTGCCAGCAGCGCATACGGGATTTTAAACACTGAAGCTTTCTTT.

J is TRBJ2-7 and V is TRBV15; perhaps TRBD2 as D (5 bases). The CDR3 contains 12 residues. Germline loops: CDR1 LNHNV, CDR2 YYDKDF (reference sequence). The V and J ends lost 0 bases and 6 bases respectively, with 6 bases between them. CDR3 residues: CATSRDRGEQYF. The CDR3 DNA follows: TGTGCCACCAGCAGAGATCGGGGCGAGCAGTACTTC.

This clone came up once. The V call is TRBV9, the J call TRBJ2-3, with 8 bases lining up with TRBD2. The CDR3 consists of 15 residues. The trim removed 5 bases at V and 3 bases at J, leaving 8 bases unmatched. Germline V gene data show CDR1 as SGDLS and CDR2 as YYNGEE. The CDR3 coding sequence is TGTGCCAGCAGTATCCAGCGGGGGATAACAGATACGCAGTATTTT. Its protein is CASSIQRGITDTQYF.

The genes are TRBV6-5 and TRBJ1-1; D unclear. V lost 2 bases, J lost 5 bases, and 9 bases lay in between. Germline assignment: CDR1 MNHEY and CDR2 SVGAGI. The CDR3 is 13 residues long. This CDR3 reads CASSYTYATEAFF. Here the CDR3 DNA reads TGTGCCAGCAGTTACACCTATGCGACTGAAGCTTTCTTT.

This clone was seen only a few times. The V call is TRBV2, the J call TRBJ1-4, with a tentative D call TRBD1 (5 bases). Germline CDR1 SNHLY, CDR2 FYNNEI. This CDR3 spans 15 amino acids. V lost 5 bases to trimming and J lost 0 bases, with 10 bases between them. The CDR3 DNA sequence: TGTGCCAGCAGTCAAACGACAGCAACTAATGAAAAACTGTTTTTT. Translating it yields CASSQTTATNEKLFF.

The chain joins TRBV29-1 to TRBJ1-1; D might be TRBD1 (6 bases). Germline values: CDR1 SQVTM, CDR2 ANQGSEA. With 6 bases removed from V and 7 bases from J, the gap between germline ends came to 21 bases. The CDR3 is made up of 14 amino acids. This CDR3 reads CSVGSDRLSLEAFF. The CDR3 nucleotides read TGCAGCGTCGGGTCCGACAGGCTGAGTCTTGAAGCTTTCTTT.

The V call is TRBV10-3, the J call TRBJ1-4; TRBD1 matches 7 bases. The CDR3 sequence is 13 residues long. The ends lost 10 bases at V and 8 bases at J; junction bases unmatched: 10. The germline V gene has CDR1 ENHRY and CDR2 SYGVKD. CDR3 region: CATMTGKDEKLFF. The CDR3 DNA reads as TGTGCCACTATGACAGGGAAGGACGAAAAACTGTTTTTT.

The V call is TRBV30, the J call TRBJ2-5; D not resolved. The J call is in doubt because the DNA end fits TRBJ2-7 better. The CDR3 consists of 15 residues. Germline assignment: CDR1 GTSNPN and CDR2 SVGIG (reference sequence). Here the CDR3 DNA reads TGTGCCTGGAGTAGGTGGCCAGGAATACCCTACGAGCAGTACTTC. This translates into CAWSRWPGIPYEQYF.

The chain links TRBV11-2 to TRBJ2-1; 11 nucleotides line up with TRBD2. The CDR3 runs 14 residues. Germline V gene sequence: CDR1 SGHAT, CDR2 FQNNGV. V gave up 5 bases and J gave up 8 bases; unmatched junction bases: 5. For the CDR3, the DNA is TGTGCCAGCAGCCCGACTAGCGGGGTTTATGAGCAGTTCTTC. Its translation is CASSPTSGVYEQFF.

Written as DNA, the CDR3 is TGTGCCTGGAGTCCGGGACAGGGAGAGGGCTACACCTTC. Protein product: CAWSPGQGEGYTF. The rearrangement uses TRBV30 and TRBJ1-2, with 9 nucleotides matching TRBD1. After removal of 2 bases from V and 8 bases from J, the junction contained 6 bases not matched to a gene. There are 13 residues in the CDR3. The germline V gene has CDR1 GTSNPN and CDR2 SVGIG (reference sequence).

The genes are TRBV5-6 and TRBJ2-3; D uncertain. The germline V gene has CDR1 SGHDT and CDR2 YYEEEE. There are 13 residues in the CDR3. V was trimmed by 1 base and J by 5 bases, leaving 8 bases between them. CDR3 sequence (DNA): TGTGCCAGCAGCTTGACCCACAGAGATACGCAGTATTTT. Residues: CASSLTHRDTQYF.